The source of this T cell receptor (beta chain) is a study of OX40 agonist ivuxolimab in advanced cancers. At the level of the study: Aged roughly 23 to 85 with a mean of approximately 57 years, they were roughly 83% male. Points from the study as a whole: The mean number of expanded clones was higher in CD8+ T cells than in CD4+.

Points on this clone: Its cognate antigen is unknown.

Blood sampling was done at baseline, cycle 4 day 1, and cycle 7 day 1. Repertoires were generated with immunoSEQ multiplex PCR, while TCRdb's copy carries only in-frame clones and drops some. The table lists tens of thousands of clones, around 87% of them singletons. CDR1 and CDR2 (germline): SGHVS, FQNEAQ. The CDR3 runs to 13 residues. With 2 bases removed from V and 8 bases from J, the gap between germline ends came to 9 bases. The TCR comes from an adult with an advanced solid tumor such as melanoma, head and neck, liver or kidney cancer. V usage is TRBV7-8 and J usage is TRBJ1-4; tentative D call: TRBD1 (6 bases). This specimen was CD4+ or CD8+ T cells sorted from blood, taken in a trial of the OX40 agonist ivuxolimab. In nucleotides, the CDR3 is TGTGCCAGCAGCTTAACGAGGGGGGAAAAACTGTTTTTT. The encoded protein is CASSLTRGEKLFF.